This T cell receptor (beta chain) was recovered during a study of OX40 agonist ivuxolimab in advanced cancers. The germline V gene has CDR1 MGHRA and CDR2 YSYEKL. The CDR3 has 14 residues. The V end lost 3 bases, the J end lost 6 bases, and 11 bases lay between the germline ends. Assay: immunoSEQ multiplex PCR; the TCRdb copy retains only in-frame clones and omits some. Of 41,000 or so clones detected, over 80% appear once; the ten largest clones hold just under 40%. The material was CD4+ or CD8+ T cells sorted from blood, obtained in a trial of the OX40 agonist ivuxolimab. The rearrangement links TRBV4-1 to TRBJ2-2; D may be TRBD2 (6 bases). The clonotype comes from an adult with an advanced solid tumor such as melanoma, head and neck, liver or kidney cancer. In DNA, the CDR3 is TGCGCCAGCAGCCACAGACTAGAGTCCGGGGAGCTGTTTTTT. Encoded protein: CASSHRLESGELFF.